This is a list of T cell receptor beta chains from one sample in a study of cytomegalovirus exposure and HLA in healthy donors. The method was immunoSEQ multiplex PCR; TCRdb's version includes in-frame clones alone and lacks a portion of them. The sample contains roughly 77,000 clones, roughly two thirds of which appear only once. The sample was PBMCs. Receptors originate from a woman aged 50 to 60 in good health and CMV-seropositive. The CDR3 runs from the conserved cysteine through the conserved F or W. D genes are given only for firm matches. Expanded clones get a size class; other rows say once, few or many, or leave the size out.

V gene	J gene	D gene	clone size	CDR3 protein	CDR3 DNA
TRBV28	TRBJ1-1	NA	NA	CASRGDTEAFF	TGTGCCAGCAGAGGGGACACTGAAGCTTTCTTT
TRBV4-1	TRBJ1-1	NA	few	CASSQERTVNTEAFF	TGCGCCAGCAGCCAAGAGAGGACAGTGAACACTGAAGCTTTCTTT
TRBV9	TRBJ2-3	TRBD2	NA	CASTAGGTDTQYF	TGTGCCAGCACGGCGGGGGGCACAGATACGCAGTATTTT
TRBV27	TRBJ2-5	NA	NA	CASSLKVRETQYF	TGTGCCAGCAGTTTAAAAGTCCGGGAGACCCAGTACTTC
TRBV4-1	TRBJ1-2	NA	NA	CASSQEVRTPFYGYTF	TGCGCCAGCAGCCAAGAAGTTCGGACACCCTTCTATGGCTACACCTTC
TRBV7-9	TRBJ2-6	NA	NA	CASSQYQERGGANVLTF	TGTGCCAGCAGCCAGTACCAAGAGAGAGGTGGGGCCAACGTCCTGACTTTC
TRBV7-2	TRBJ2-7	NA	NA	CASSETSYEQYF	TGTGCCAGCAGCGAAACCTCCTACGAGCAGTACTTC
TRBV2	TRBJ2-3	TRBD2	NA	CASGVTLAGVDGGTDTQYF	TGTGCCAGCGGAGTGACCCTAGCGGGGGTCGACGGAGGCACAGATACGCAGTATTTT
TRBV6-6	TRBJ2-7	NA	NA	CASSYSRLRAYEQYF	TGTGCCAGCAGTTACTCGAGACTCCGGGCCTACGAGCAGTACTTC
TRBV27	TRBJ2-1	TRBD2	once	CASSLFSGGASYNEQFF	TGTGCCAGCAGTTTATTTAGCGGGGGGGCTAGCTACAATGAGCAGTTCTTC
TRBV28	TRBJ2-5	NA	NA	CASSLAGRSETQYF	TGTGCCAGCAGTTTAGCGGGGAGGTCGGAGACCCAGTACTTC
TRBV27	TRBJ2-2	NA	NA	CASSLRGGASDNTGELFF	TGTGCCAGCAGTTTAAGGGGGGGAGCCTCCGATAACACCGGGGAGCTGTTTTTT
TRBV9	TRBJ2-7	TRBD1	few	CASSVKDRDEQYF	TGTGCCAGCAGCGTAAAGGACAGGGACGAGCAGTACTTC
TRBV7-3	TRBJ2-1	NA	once	CASSLDSNEQFF	TGTGCCAGCAGCTTAGACAGCAATGAGCAGTTCTTC
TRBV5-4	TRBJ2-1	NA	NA	CASSLRQSSYNEQFF	TGTGCCAGCAGCTTAAGACAGAGCTCCTACAATGAGCAGTTCTTC
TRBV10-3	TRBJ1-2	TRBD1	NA	CAITGDRGYTF	TGTGCGATCACAGGGGACAGAGGCTACACCTTC
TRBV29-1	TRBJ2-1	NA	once	CSQPGGGNEQFF	TGCAGTCAGCCAGGGGGAGGCAATGAGCAGTTCTTC
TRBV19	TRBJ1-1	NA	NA	CASSWTEGIAFF	TGTGCCAGTAGTTGGACAGAGGGGATCGCTTTCTTT
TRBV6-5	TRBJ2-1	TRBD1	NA	CASSQGVNEQFF	TGTGCCAGCAGCCAGGGGGTAAATGAGCAGTTCTTC